Listed below are T cell receptor beta chains from one sample, sequenced in a study of blood T cell repertoires in COVID-19. The data were produced by immunoSEQ multiplex PCR, yet TCRdb's version contains in-frame clones alone and is incomplete. The profile shows about 130,000 clones, about four fifths of them singletons. Sequencing was done on a sample of peripheral blood. These receptors were taken from a man aged 25 to 40 with COVID-19, enrolled during active disease. The CDR3 runs from the conserved cysteine through the conserved F or W. A D gene is named only where the DNA matches it firmly. Rows may omit the clone size; those that give it use once, few, many or a size class.

J: TRBJ2-7; D: -; V: TRBV9; size: -; DNA: TGTGCCAGCAGCGTAGATGGAGGGAGAGGTTCCGAGCAGTACTTC; CDR3: CASSVDGGRGSEQYF
J: TRBJ1-1; D: -; V: TRBV4-2; size: -; DNA: TGTGCCAGCGGCTCAGGGACAACTACCACTGAAGCTTTCTTT; CDR3: CASGSGTTTTEAFF
J: TRBJ1-1; D: TRBD1; V: TRBV10-3; size: once; DNA: TGTGCCATCAGTGTCACAGGGGGTGAAGCTTTCTTT; CDR3: CAISVTGGEAFF
J: TRBJ2-7; D: -; V: TRBV29-1; size: -; DNA: TGCAGCGTCGAAAACCCGACATCCGAGGAGCAGTACTTC; CDR3: CSVENPTSEEQYF
J: TRBJ1-5; D: -; V: TRBV3-1/TRBV3-2; size: -; DNA: TGTGCCAGCAGCCAAGACACTTATAGCAATCAGCCCCAGCATTTT; CDR3: CASSQDTYSNQPQHF
J: TRBJ2-3; D: TRBD2; V: TRBV7-9; size: once; DNA: TGTGCCAGCAGCTCGGGACTAGCGGGAACAGATACGCAGTATTTT; CDR3: CASSSGLAGTDTQYF
J: TRBJ2-7; D: -; V: TRBV28; size: -; DNA: TGTGCCAGCAGTTTATCGTCGGTTTCCTACGAGCAGTACTTC; CDR3: CASSLSSVSYEQYF
J: TRBJ2-5; D: TRBD2; V: TRBV5-4; size: once; DNA: TGTGCCAGCAGCCTAGCGGGTGCAGGAGAGACCCAGTACTTC; CDR3: CASSLAGAGETQYF
J: TRBJ1-2; D: -; V: TRBV9; size: -; DNA: TGTGCCAGCAGCGCCAACACCGGTACAGGCGGCGGTGGCTACACCTTC; CDR3: CASSANTGTGGGGYTF
J: TRBJ2-1; D: TRBD2; V: TRBV4-1; size: few; DNA: TGCGCCAGCAGCCAAGACCCCCTTTTTACTAGCGGCTACAATGAGCAGTTCTTC; CDR3: CASSQDPLFTSGYNEQFF
J: TRBJ2-1; D: -; V: TRBV5-1; size: few; DNA: TGCGCCAGCAGCGGTTACCTGACAGGATATCAAGACAATGAGCAGTTCTTC; CDR3: CASSGYLTGYQDNEQFF
J: TRBJ2-1; D: -; V: TRBV6-8; size: -; DNA: TGTGCCAGCAGTTACCTCCGGGATCCTTCCTACAATGAGCAGTTCTTC; CDR3: CASSYLRDPSYNEQFF
J: TRBJ2-7; D: -; V: TRBV4-3; size: -; DNA: TGCGCCAGCAGCCAAGATAGAAAGGGGGCCTACGAGCAGTACTTC; CDR3: CASSQDRKGAYEQYF
J: TRBJ2-3; D: TRBD2; V: TRBV28; size: -; DNA: TGTGCCAGCAGTCGCAATACTTACGGGAGGGGAGATACGCAGTATTTT; CDR3: CASSRNTYGRGDTQYF
J: TRBJ1-6; D: -; V: TRBV7-2; size: -; DNA: TGTGCCAGCAGCTTAGATGGGGCAGGGAATAATTCACCCCTCCACTTT; CDR3: CASSLDGAGNNSPLHF
J: TRBJ1-2; D: -; V: TRBV7-9; size: -; DNA: TGTGCCAGCAGCTTAGACGGCGGATTCTTAAACTATGGCTACACCTTC; CDR3: CASSLDGGFLNYGYTF
J: TRBJ1-2; D: TRBD1; V: TRBV7-8; size: once; DNA: TGTGCCAGCAGCTCCTTCCAAGGGGGCCTAGCTAACTATGGCTACACCTTC; CDR3: CASSSFQGGLANYGYTF
J: TRBJ2-5; D: TRBD2; V: TRBV15; size: -; DNA: TGTGCCACCAGCAGAGATGGCCTAGCGGGAGGCCAAGAGACCCAGTACTTC; CDR3: CATSRDGLAGGQETQYF
J: TRBJ1-1; D: -; V: TRBV12-3/TRBV12-4; size: -; DNA: TGTGCCAGCAGTTGGGGGCAGGTCACTGAAGCTTTCTTT; CDR3: CASSWGQVTEAFF
J: TRBJ1-1; D: -; V: TRBV11-2; size: -; DNA: TGTGCCAGCAGCTTAGTGCAGGGGAACACTGAAGCTTTCTTT; CDR3: CASSLVQGNTEAFF
J: TRBJ1-6; D: TRBD1; V: TRBV11-3; size: -; DNA: TGTGCCAGCAGCTCCGGACAGGTTTTAAATTCACCCCTCCACTTT; CDR3: CASSSGQVLNSPLHF
J: TRBJ2-2; D: -; V: TRBV20-1; size: -; DNA: TGCAGTGCTAGTTCGCGGATGAACACCGGGGAGCTGTTTTTT; CDR3: CSASSRMNTGELFF
J: TRBJ2-5; D: TRBD1; V: TRBV11-3; size: -; DNA: TGTGCCAGCAGCTTAGAAGGGGGCGCTTTATCGGAGACCCAGTACTTC; CDR3: CASSLEGGALSETQYF
J: TRBJ1-1; D: TRBD1; V: TRBV4-1; size: -; DNA: TGCGCCAGCAGCCAACTATTGCAGGGGGACACTGAAGCTTTCTTT; CDR3: CASSQLLQGDTEAFF